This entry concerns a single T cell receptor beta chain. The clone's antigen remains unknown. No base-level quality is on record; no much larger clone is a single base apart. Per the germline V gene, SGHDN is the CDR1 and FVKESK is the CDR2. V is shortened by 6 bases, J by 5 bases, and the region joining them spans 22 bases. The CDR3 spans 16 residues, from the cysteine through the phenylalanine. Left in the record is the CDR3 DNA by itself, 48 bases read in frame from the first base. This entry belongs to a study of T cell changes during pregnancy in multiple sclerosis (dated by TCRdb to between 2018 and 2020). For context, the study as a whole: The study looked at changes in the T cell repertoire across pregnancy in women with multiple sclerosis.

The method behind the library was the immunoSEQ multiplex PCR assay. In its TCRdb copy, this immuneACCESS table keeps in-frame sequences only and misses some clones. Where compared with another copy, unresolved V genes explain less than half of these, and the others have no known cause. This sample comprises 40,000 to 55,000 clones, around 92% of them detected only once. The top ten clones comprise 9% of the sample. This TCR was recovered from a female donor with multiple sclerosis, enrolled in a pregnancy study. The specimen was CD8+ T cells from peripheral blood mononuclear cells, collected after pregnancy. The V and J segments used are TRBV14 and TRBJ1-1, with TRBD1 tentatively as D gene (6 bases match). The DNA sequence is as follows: TGTGCCAGCAGTCGGAACGGCGGGGGAAGGGGGACTGAAGCTTTCTTT. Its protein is CASSRNGGGRGTEAFF.